This passage covers 6 T cell receptor beta chains from one sample sequenced in a study of beta chain features in type 1 diabetes. cDNA synthesis used the whole RNA isolate, giving expressed TCRB sequences. Only in-frame clones appear in the TCRdb table, and some are missing; sequencing was by immunoSEQ multiplex PCR. The data hold just over 600,000 clones, with 15% observed a single time. The sample was naive CD4+ T cells from blood. All receptors come from a man younger than 35 in good health.

This clone has more than one count but fewer than ten. The rearrangement uses TRBV7-2 and TRBJ2-7; the match to TRBD2 covers 9 bases. Germline loops: CDR1 SGHTA, CDR2 FQGNSA. This CDR3 has 15 amino acids. The V and J ends lost 3 bases and 2 bases, in that order; junction bases with no gene match: 5. The CDR3 DNA sequence: TGTGCCAGCAGCTTCGGAGCGGGGGGTCCCTACGAGCAGTACTTC. Encoded protein: CASSFGAGGPYEQYF.

The chain carries TRBV7-6 and TRBJ1-5; no reliable D call. The ends were cut back, 2 bases at V and 6 bases at J, with 8 bases in the middle. The CDR3 has 13 amino acids. The germline gives CDR1 SGHVS, CDR2 FNYEAQ. CDR3 amino acids: CASSLMEGQPQHF. The CDR3 bases are TGTGCCAGCAGCTTAATGGAAGGTCAGCCCCAGCATTTT. The full variable domain, its missing parts supplied by reference TRBV7-6 and TRBJ1-5, is GAGVSQSPRYKVTKRGQDVALRCDPISGHVSLYWYRQALGQGPEFLTYFNYEAQQDKSGLPNDRFSAERPEGSISTLTIQRTEQRDSAMYRCASSLMEGQPQHFGDGTRLSIL.

The V gene is TRBV10-3, the J gene TRBJ2-5; D gene uncertain. V lost 6 bases, J lost 4 bases, and 12 bases lay in between. There are 13 residues in the CDR3. CDR1 is ENHRY and CDR2 is SYGVKD in the germline V gene. This CDR3 reads CAISEDPRETQYF. For the CDR3, the DNA is TGTGCCATCAGCGAGGACCCAAGAGAGACCCAGTACTTC.

This rearrangement joins TRBV14 to TRBJ1-2; 8 bases map to TRBD1. Germline V lookup: CDR1 SGHDN, CDR2 FVKESK. The CDR3 is made up of 16 amino acids. V lost 2 bases and J lost 4; bases outside the gene matches: 9. Here the CDR3 reads CASSQPGQAKFYGYTF. DNA for the CDR3: TGTGCCAGCAGCCAACCGGGACAGGCAAAATTCTATGGCTACACCTTC.

The chain has TRBV7-9 and TRBJ1-5; 9 bases are a match to TRBD1. The CDR3 has 18 amino acids. CDR1 and CDR2 from the germline V gene are SEHNR and FQNEAQ (reference sequence). The V segment lost 5 bases and the J segment 6 bases; nucleotides outside the gene matches: 17. The CDR3 sequence: CASSVGDLGQGFGQPQHF. The CDR3 nucleotides are TGTGCCAGCAGCGTAGGCGATTTGGGACAGGGTTTTGGTCAGCCCCAGCATTTT.

This clone came up a few times. The genes are TRBV19 and TRBJ2-1; 10 nucleotides match TRBD2. Trimming took 4 bases from V and 7 from J; bases not matched to a gene: 4. Looked up from germline, CDR1 is LNHDA and CDR2 is SQIVND (reference sequence). The CDR3 has 14 residues. CDR3 sequence: CASSRSGRANEQFF. The DNA of the CDR3 is TGTGCCAGTAGTAGGAGCGGGAGGGCTAATGAGCAGTTCTTC. Filled out from reference TRBV19 and TRBJ2-1, the complete variable domain reads DGGITQSPKYLFRKEGQNVTLSCEQNLNHDAMYWYRQDPGQGLRLIYYSQIVNDFQKGDIAEGYSVSREKKESFPLTVTSAQKNPTAFYLCASSRSGRANEQFFGPGTRLTVL.